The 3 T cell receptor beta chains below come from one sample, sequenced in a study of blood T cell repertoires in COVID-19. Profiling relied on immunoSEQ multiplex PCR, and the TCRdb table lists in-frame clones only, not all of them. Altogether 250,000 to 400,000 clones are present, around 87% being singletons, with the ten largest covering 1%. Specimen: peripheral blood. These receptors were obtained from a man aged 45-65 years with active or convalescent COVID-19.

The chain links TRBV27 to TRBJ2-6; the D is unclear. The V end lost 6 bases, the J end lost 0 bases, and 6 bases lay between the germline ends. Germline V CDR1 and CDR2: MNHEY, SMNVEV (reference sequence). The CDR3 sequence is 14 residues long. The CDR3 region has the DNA TGTGCCAGCAGCTCAGACTCTGGGGCCAACGTCCTGACTTTC. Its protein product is CASSSDSGANVLTF. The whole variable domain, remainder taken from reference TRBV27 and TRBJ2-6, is EAQVTQNPRYLITVTGKKLTVTCSQNMNHEYMSWYRQDPGLGLRQIYYSMNVEVTDKGDVPEGYKVSRKEKRNFPLILESPSPNQTSLYFCASSSDSGANVLTFGAGSRLTVL.

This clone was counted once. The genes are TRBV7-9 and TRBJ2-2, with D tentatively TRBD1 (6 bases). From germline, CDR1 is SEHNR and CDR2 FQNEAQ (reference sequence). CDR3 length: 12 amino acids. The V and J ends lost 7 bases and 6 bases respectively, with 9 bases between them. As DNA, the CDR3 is TGTGCCAGCATGTCAGGGGCCGGGGAGCTGTTTTTT. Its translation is CASMSGAGELFF.

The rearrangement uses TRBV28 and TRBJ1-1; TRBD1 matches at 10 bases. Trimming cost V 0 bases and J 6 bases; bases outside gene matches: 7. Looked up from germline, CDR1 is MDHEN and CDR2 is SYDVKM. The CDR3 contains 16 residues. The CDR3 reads CASSLWTGGIRAEAFF. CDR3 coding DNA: TGTGCCAGCAGTTTATGGACAGGGGGCATAAGGGCTGAAGCTTTCTTT.